This T cell receptor beta chain was documented in a study of blood T cell repertoires in COVID-19. The CDR3 runs to 18 residues. Germline values: CDR1 GTSNPN, CDR2 SVGIG (reference sequence). After removal of 3 bases from V and 4 bases from J, the junction contained 20 bases not matched to a gene. The protocol was immunoSEQ multiplex PCR, while the TCRdb copy is restricted to in-frame clones and leaves out a portion. The repertoire consists of roughly 50,000 clones, with roughly four fifths occurring once and the leading ten covering 7.3%. The sequenced material came from peripheral blood. This receptor was obtained from a man aged 40-49 years with acute or convalescent COVID-19. V is TRBV30 and J is TRBJ1-2, with 7 positions matching TRBD1. In DNA, the CDR3 is TGTGCCTGGAGCCATGCCGCGCAGGGGGTGTTTTTCTCCTATGGCTACACCTTC. This codes for CAWSHAAQGVFFSYGYTF. Variable domain in full (rest from reference TRBV30 and TRBJ1-2): SQTIHQWPATLVQPVGSPLSLECTVEGTSNPNLYWYRQAAGRGLQLLFYSVGIGQISSEVPQNLSASRPQDRQFILSSKKLLLSDSGFYLCAWSHAAQGVFFSYGYTFGSGTRLTVV.